Reported below is one T cell receptor beta chain. Antigen specificity is unknown. The PCR had 60 Vbeta and 13 Jbeta primers. Generated by immunoSEQ multiplex PCR, the TCRdb table keeps only in-frame clones and is missing some. In the table there are about 130,000 clones, 80% to 90% of which are singletons. This sample stems from a study of cytomegalovirus exposure and HLA in healthy donors. General observations from the study: Later analysis demonstrated an association between a missense DCLRE1C variant and TCR beta V- and J-gene trimming. Cytomegalovirus association was assigned to approximately 160 TCR beta chains.

Donors had nominal health at sampling but likely had unrecorded immune exposures. The CDR3 spans 13 residues. Germline CDR1 reads GTSNPN; CDR2 reads SVGIG (reference sequence). V lost 7 bases, J lost 5 bases, and 11 bases stayed unmatched. The sample was PBMCs. The sequence was obtained from a woman aged 40 to 50 in good health and CMV-seropositive. J is TRBJ2-7 and V is TRBV30; the match to TRBD1 covers 7 bases. CDR3 bases: TGTGCCTCACGGCGAGGGGGCTTCGACGAGCAGTACTTC. Protein sequence: CASRRGGFDEQYF. The full variable domain, in which reference TRBV30 and TRBJ2-7 provide the parts outside the CDR3, is SQTIHQWPATLVQPVGSPLSLECTVEGTSNPNLYWYRQAAGRGLQLLFYSVGIGQISSEVPQNLSASRPQDRQFILSSKKLLLSDSGFYLCASRRGGFDEQYFGPGTRLTVT.